One sample yielded the 21 T cell receptor beta chains listed below, sequenced in a study of glioma-infiltrating T cells after dendritic cell vaccination. The assay was immunoSEQ multiplex PCR, and TCRdb's table has in-frame clones only and misses some. The repertoire consists of about 58,000 clones, with about 79% occurring once and the leading ten covering roughly 14%. Time point here: after dendritic cell vaccination, including at tumor progression/relapse. Sample: blood, taken after dendritic cell vaccination. These receptors all stem from a human donor with glioblastoma.

The rearrangement joins TRBV11-3 to TRBJ2-3; TRBD1 matches at 9 bases. V dropped 6 bases and J dropped 6; count of bases not matched to a gene: 10. The germline V gene encodes CDR1 SGHNT and CDR2 YENEEA. The CDR3 is made up of 15 amino acids. CDR3 sequence (DNA): TGTGCCAGCAGTTCCGAAGGACAGGGGACCGATACGCAGTATTTT. Translating it yields CASSSEGQGTDTQYF.

This clone was observed a handful of times. V gene TRBV11-3 combines with J gene TRBJ1-4; D is unresolved. The V end lost 2 bases, the J end lost 6 bases, and 10 bases lay between the germline ends. Germline V gene lookup returns CDR1 SGHNT and CDR2 YENEEA. The CDR3 has 14 residues. CDR3 bases: TGTGCCAGCAGCTTACTGCTCGGAGATGAAAAACTGTTTTTT. Translation: CASSLLLGDEKLFF.

About this clone itself: Relative to the germline gene, one junction end is altered; a read error may explain this. The rearrangement uses TRBV30 and TRBJ2-7, with 7 bases identical to TRBD1. Germline lookup yields CDR1 GTSNPN and CDR2 SVGIG (reference sequence). The CDR3 is made up of 14 amino acids. CDR3 nucleotides: TGTGCCTGGTGCCGGGACAGTATCTCCAACGAGCAGTACTTC. This translates into CAWCRDSISNEQYF. The full variable domain, its missing parts supplied by reference TRBV30 and TRBJ2-7, is SQTIHQWPATLVQPVGSPLSLECTVEGTSNPNLYWYRQAAGRGLQLLFYSVGIGQISSEVPQNLSASRPQDRQFILSSKKLLLSDSGFYLCAWCRDSISNEQYFGPGTRLTVT.

The CDR3 DNA reads as TGTGCCAGCAGCTTGGACAGGGGCCCGGGTCACGGCTACACCTTC. This gives the protein CASSLDRGPGHGYTF. The chain carries TRBV5-6 and TRBJ1-2; 7 bases are shared with TRBD1. CDR1 and CDR2 from the germline V gene are SGHDT and YYEEEE. The V segment lost 0 bases and the J segment 8 bases; nucleotides outside the gene matches: 10. The CDR3 has 15 amino acids.

V is TRBV16 and J is TRBJ1-2; 7 nucleotides line up with TRBD1. This CDR3 comprises 16 residues. V lost 0 bases, J lost 4 bases, and 8 bases stayed unmatched. The V gene's germline CDR1 is KGHSY and CDR2 FQNENV. CDR3: CASSQSRDSSLYGYTF. The CDR3 DNA sequence: TGTGCCAGCAGCCAATCAAGGGACAGTAGCCTCTATGGCTACACCTTC.

The rearrangement joins TRBV6-5 to TRBJ1-4, with 7 nucleotides matching TRBD1. Looked up from germline, CDR1 is MNHEY and CDR2 is SVGAGI. The junction had 4 bases not matched to a gene; V was cut back by 4 bases and J by 5 bases. The CDR3 runs 14 residues. The CDR3 loop is CASSLDRKNEKLFF. The DNA of the CDR3 is TGTGCCAGCAGTTTGGACAGGAAAAATGAAAAACTGTTTTTT.

CDR3 in DNA: TGTGCCAGTAGTATAGGACAACCTAGCACAGATACGCAGTATTTT. It yields the protein CASSIGQPSTDTQYF. The V call is TRBV19, the J call TRBJ2-3, with no clear D. Germline loops: CDR1 LNHDA, CDR2 SQIVND (reference sequence). Trimming pared 1 base from V and 0 bases from J, leaving 8 bases between. CDR3 length: 15 residues.

V usage is TRBV29-1 and J usage is TRBJ1-1, with no clear D. The germline V and J ends were trimmed by 4 bases and 1 base, with 7 bases remaining between them. Germline loops: CDR1 SQVTM, CDR2 ANQGSEA. The CDR3 contains 12 residues. CDR3 residues: CSVARQNTEAFF. For the CDR3, the DNA is TGCAGCGTTGCCCGACAGAACACTGAAGCTTTCTTT.

This rearrangement joins TRBV9 to TRBJ2-7; D is unclear. Trimming left V 4 bases short and J 1 base short, with 9 bases between. From germline, CDR1 is SGDLS and CDR2 YYNGEE. The CDR3 spans 13 residues. For the CDR3, the DNA is TGTGCCAGCAGCCCTATCCCGTCCTACGAGCAGTACTTC. Its translation: CASSPIPSYEQYF. The variable domain in full, with the rest retrieved from reference TRBV9 and TRBJ2-7, is DSGVTQTPKHLITATGQRVTLRCSPRSGDLSVYWYQQSLDQGLQFLIQYYNGEERAKGNILERFSAQQFPDLHSELNLSSLELGDSALYFCASSPIPSYEQYFGPGTRLTVT.

In this sample, this clone turned up a few times. The genes are TRBV7-9 and TRBJ1-1; 7 positions agree with TRBD1. Germline CDR1 and CDR2: SEHNR and FQNEAQ (reference sequence). J lost 0 bases, V lost 4 bases, and 8 bases had no gene match. The CDR3 extends over 16 amino acids. CDR3 coding DNA: TGTGCCAGCAGCTCGGACAGGTTTACCATGAACACTGAAGCTTTCTTT. Residues: CASSSDRFTMNTEAFF.

V is TRBV7-8 and J is TRBJ2-3, with 8 bases matching TRBD2. The CDR3 is 16 amino acids. Germline loops: CDR1 SGHVS, CDR2 FQNEAQ. J gave up 2 bases and V 8 bases, and 12 bases lay outside the gene matches. The CDR3 sequence is CASLGGGRTPTDTQYF. The CDR3 coding sequence is TGTGCCAGCCTCGGGGGGGGACGGACACCCACAGATACGCAGTATTTT.

The chain couples TRBV25-1 to TRBJ2-5; tentative D call: TRBD2 (5 bases). The V gene's germline CDR1 is MGHDK and CDR2 SYGVNS. The V end was cut by 2 bases, the J end by 2 bases, with 12 bases between. CDR3 size: 15 residues. As DNA, the CDR3 is TGTGCCAGCAGTGAACCCGGGAATCAACAAGAGACCCAGTACTTC. Its protein product is CASSEPGNQQETQYF.

On this clone: Distinct nucleotide sequences in the sample also encode this CDR3. J is TRBJ1-1 and V is TRBV25-1, with TRBD1 matching over 7 bases. Germline V CDR1 and CDR2: MGHDK, SYGVNS. After removal of 8 bases from V and 6 bases from J, the junction contained 12 bases not matched to a gene. The CDR3 sequence is 14 residues long. CDR3 sequence: CASGGTDRLSEAFF. The CDR3 DNA follows: TGTGCCAGCGGAGGGACAGACCGGCTGTCTGAAGCTTTCTTT. The full variable domain, rest sourced from reference TRBV25-1 and TRBJ1-1, is EADIYQTPRYLVIGTGKKITLECSQTMGHDKMYWYQQDPGMELHLIHYSYGVNSTEKGDLSSESTVSRIRTEHFPLTLESARPSHTSQYLCASGGTDRLSEAFFGQGTRLTVV.

This chain links TRBV28 with TRBJ1-1; D may be TRBD1 (5 bases). Trimming removed 5 bases at V and 4 bases at J, with 17 bases between. Germline-derived CDR1 and CDR2 are MDHEN and SYDVKM. CDR3 length: 15 amino acids. The CDR3, as DNA: TGTGCCAGCAGTGAGGTTGGAACAGGCAGCACTGAAGCTTTCTTT. It translates to CASSEVGTGSTEAFF. The variable domain in full, completed from reference TRBV28 and TRBJ1-1, reads DVKVTQSSRYLVKRTGEKVFLECVQDMDHENMFWYRQDPGLGLRLIYFSYDVKMKEKGDIPEGYSVSREKKERFSLILESASTNQTSMYLCASSEVGTGSTEAFFGQGTRLTVV.

This clone was found once. This chain connects TRBV30 to TRBJ2-3; possibly TRBD2 for D (5 bases). With 0 bases removed from V and 7 bases from J, the gap between germline ends came to 17 bases. There are 15 residues in the CDR3. Germline CDR1 reads GTSNPN; CDR2 reads SVGIG (reference sequence). CDR3 amino acids: CAWSVNRADGNTQYF. The CDR3 bases are TGTGCCTGGAGTGTAAATAGGGCGGACGGGAATACGCAGTATTTT.

In this sample, this clone turned up once. The V gene is TRBV6-1, the J gene TRBJ1-1; TRBD1 is a possible D gene (6 bases). The CDR3 is 14 amino acids. CDR1 and CDR2 (germline): MNHNS, SASEGT. V lost 4 bases, J lost 0 bases, and 9 bases lay in between. The CDR3: CASSVDRMNTEAFF. DNA of the CDR3: TGTGCCAGCAGTGTAGACAGGATGAACACTGAAGCTTTCTTT.

The chain has TRBV11-2 and TRBJ1-2; weak D call: TRBD1 (6 bases). CDR1 is SGHAT and CDR2 is FQNNGV in the germline V gene. This CDR3 comprises 14 residues. V was pared by 5 bases and J by 4 bases, with 14 bases between. CDR3 protein: CASSHRGAGYGYTF. The CDR3 nucleotides read TGTGCCAGCAGCCACCGGGGGGCCGGCTATGGCTACACCTTC.

This chain connects TRBV5-1 to TRBJ2-2; TRBD1 agrees at 7 bases. Germline CDR1 SGHRS, CDR2 YFSETQ. The V gene end was trimmed by 2 bases and the J gene end by 5 bases; junction bases not matched to a gene: 6. The length of the CDR3 is 15 residues. In nucleotides, the CDR3 is TGCGCCAGCAGCTTCTTCCAGGGGGATACCGGGGAGCTGTTTTTT. Protein: CASSFFQGDTGELFF. Together with reference TRBV5-1 and TRBJ2-2, the CDR3 gives the full variable domain: KAGVTQTPRYLIKTRGQQVTLSCSPISGHRSVSWYQQTPGQGLQFLFEYFSETQRNKGNFPGRFSGRQFSNSRSEMNVSTLELGDSALYLCASSFFQGDTGELFFGEGSRLTVL.

The rearrangement uses TRBV9 and TRBJ2-5, with 9 bases that match TRBD2. The trim removed 4 bases at V and 5 bases at J, leaving 6 bases unmatched. Per the germline V gene, CDR1 is SGDLS and CDR2 is YYNGEE. The CDR3 sequence is 14 residues long. Here the CDR3 reads CASSLSGGGETQYF. The CDR3 DNA reads TGTGCCAGCAGCCTTAGCGGGGGCGGGGAGACCCAGTACTTC.

The chain uses TRBV5-5 and TRBJ2-7; 8 nucleotides agree with TRBD2. CDR3 length equals 15 residues. V shed 5 bases, J shed 2 bases, and the junction held 9 bases outside the gene matches. Per the germline V gene, CDR1 is SGHKS and CDR2 is YYEKEE (reference sequence). For the CDR3, the DNA is TGTGCCAGCAGTCCTGAGGGTAGCGGGACCTACGAGCAGTACTTC. Amino acid sequence: CASSPEGSGTYEQYF. Full variable domain (remainder filled in from reference TRBV5-5 and TRBJ2-7): DAGVTQSPTHLIKTRGQQVTLRCSPISGHKSVSWYQQVLGQGPQFIFQYYEKEERGRGNFPDRFSARQFPNYSSELNVNALLLGDSALYLCASSPEGSGTYEQYFGPGTRLTVT.

The chain uses TRBV27 and TRBJ1-5; TRBD1 is a possible D gene (6 bases). CDR3 length: 14 amino acids. The V and J ends lost 5 bases and 2 bases respectively, with 10 bases between them. Germline V gene lookup returns CDR1 MNHEY and CDR2 SMNVEV (reference sequence). CDR3 nucleotide sequence: TGTGCCAGCAGTCGCCGACAGGGCAATCAGCCCCAGCATTTT. Translating gives CASSRRQGNQPQHF.